The rows below give T cell receptor beta chains drawn from one sample of a study of T cell responses to AZD1222 COVID-19 vaccine. The protocol was immunoSEQ multiplex PCR, while the TCRdb copy is restricted to in-frame clones and leaves out a portion. The sample contains about 150,000 clones, around nine tenths of which appear only once. This specimen was peripheral blood, taken on day 0 of AZD1222 vaccination. These receptors originate from an adult in good health. Both conserved end residues are part of each CDR3. The D gene is left open where the match is weak. Clone size, where shown, is once, few, many, or a class for clones that have expanded.

TRBD1 TRBJ1-2 few TRBV19 CASRPGQHSYGYTF TGTGCCAGTAGACCGGGACAGCACTCCTATGGCTACACCTTC
. TRBJ2-7 . TRBV10-2 CASSESLISAYEQYF TGCGCCAGCAGTGAGTCTTTGATTTCGGCCTACGAGCAGTACTTC
. TRBJ2-7 . TRBV11-2 CASSLSLTGYEQYF TGTGCCAGCAGCTTGTCCCTGACAGGCTACGAGCAGTACTTC
TRBD1 TRBJ1-4 . TRBV7-8 CASSSASGGVHEKLFF TGTGCCAGCAGCTCAGCTTCAGGGGGCGTCCATGAAAAACTGTTTTTT
. TRBJ2-2 . TRBV19 CASSIRSDGNTGELFF TGTGCCAGTAGTATACGGTCTGACGGGAACACCGGGGAGCTGTTTTTT
TRBD2 TRBJ2-3 once TRBV5-1 CASSLPKGAGEDTQYF TGCGCCAGCAGCTTGCCGAAAGGAGCGGGAGAGGATACGCAGTATTTT
. TRBJ1-4 . TRBV4-1 CASSLPGGRGTNEKLFF TGCGCCAGCAGCCTCCCCGGGGGGAGAGGGACTAATGAAAAACTGTTTTTT
TRBD1 TRBJ1-5 . TRBV10-3 CAISVDFTGGQPQHF TGTGCCATCAGTGTCGATTTTACAGGGGGTCAGCCCCAGCATTTT
. TRBJ2-3 . TRBV24-1 CATSEPLGLGTDTQYF TGTGCCACCAGTGAGCCCCTGGGACTGGGCACAGATACGCAGTATTTT
. TRBJ2-1 . TRBV19 CGVGPTSVDEQFF TGTGGGGTGGGGCCGACGTCTGTCGATGAGCAGTTCTTC
. TRBJ2-7 few TRBV7-9 CASSLTTAGLYEQYF TGTGCCAGCAGCCTCACCACGGCGGGCCTCTACGAGCAGTACTTC
TRBD2 TRBJ2-1 . TRBV9 CASSVAGVNEQFF TGTGCCAGCAGCGTGGCGGGAGTCAATGAGCAGTTCTTC
TRBD2 TRBJ2-5 . TRBV7-8 CASSQAGVETQYF TGTGCCAGCAGCCAAGCGGGAGTGGAGACCCAGTACTTC
. TRBJ1-2 . TRBV18 CASSPGQGLDGYTF TGTGCCAGCTCACCAGGGCAGGGTTTAGATGGCTACACCTTC
TRBD1 TRBJ2-7 . TRBV5-1 CASSSWTGSYEQYF TGCGCCAGCAGCTCGTGGACAGGTTCCTACGAGCAGTACTTC
TRBD2 TRBJ2-7 once TRBV19 CASTTSGYSYEQYF TGTGCCAGCACGACTAGCGGCTACTCCTACGAGCAGTACTTC
TRBD2 TRBJ2-3 . TRBV6-5 CASSYSAGGGRDTQYF TGTGCCAGCAGTTACTCTGCGGGAGGGGGGAGAGATACGCAGTATTTT
. TRBJ1-5 . TRBV28 CASSPQGSDQPQHF TGTGCCAGCAGCCCACAAGGGTCGGATCAGCCCCAGCATTTT
. TRBJ2-7 . TRBV27 CASSSNRVHEQYF TGTGCCAGCAGTTCAAACAGGGTCCACGAGCAGTACTTC
. TRBJ1-5 . TRBV27 CASSIIVGQPQHF TGTGCCAGCAGTATAATCGTGGGTCAGCCCCAGCATTTT
TRBD2 TRBJ2-1 . TRBV19 CASSILLAGDNEQFF TGTGCCAGTAGTATACTGCTAGCGGGAGACAATGAGCAGTTCTTC
. TRBJ2-7 . TRBV7-3 CASSLRGSAFDEQYF TGTGCCAGCAGCCTCCGGGGTAGCGCCTTTGACGAGCAGTACTTC
TRBD2 TRBJ2-3 . TRBV19 CASSMVGVAGGPDTQYF TGTGCCAGTAGTATGGTTGGGGTAGCGGGAGGTCCAGATACGCAGTATTTT
. TRBJ2-4 . TRBV28 CASSLPAKNIQYF TGTGCCAGCAGTTTGCCAGCCAAAAACATTCAGTACTTC
. TRBJ1-1 . TRBV5-1 CASSLYAGTNTEAFF TGCGCCAGCAGCTTGTATGCAGGGACGAACACTGAAGCTTTCTTT
. TRBJ2-5 . TRBV5-4 CASSLTAGTQETQYF TGTGCCAGCAGCTTGACCGCGGGAACGCAAGAGACCCAGTACTTC
. TRBJ1-5 . TRBV19 CASSSGREEQPQHF TGTGCCAGTAGTAGTGGTCGGGAGGAACAGCCCCAGCATTTT
TRBD2 TRBJ2-2 . TRBV18 CASSPPRTSGGNTGELFF TGTGCCAGCTCACCACCGCGTACTAGCGGGGGGAACACCGGGGAGCTGTTTTTT
TRBD2 TRBJ2-3 once TRBV7-2 CASSSAGTSGTDTQYF TGTGCCAGCAGCTCTGCCGGGACTAGCGGTACAGATACGCAGTATTTT
. TRBJ1-2 once TRBV19 CASSIDLWAEYGYTF TGTGCCAGTAGTATAGATCTATGGGCCGAGTATGGCTACACCTTC
. TRBJ2-7 . TRBV5-1 CASSLIGVNSEQYF TGCGCCAGCAGCTTGATAGGGGTTAACAGCGAGCAGTACTTC
. TRBJ1-6 . TRBV21-1 CASSRLGTGCSPLHF TGTGCCAGCAGCAGACTCGGGACAGGGTGTTCACCCCTCCACTTT
. TRBJ2-6 . TRBV7-2 CASSDSGANVLTF TGTGCCAGCAGCGACTCTGGGGCCAACGTCCTGACTTTC
. TRBJ2-2 . TRBV6-5 CASSPLRSGGELFF TGTGCCAGCAGCCCCCTTAGATCTGGCGGGGAGCTGTTTTTT
. TRBJ1-1 . TRBV7-9 CASSLGMGTEAFF TGTGCCAGCAGTTTAGGGATGGGGACTGAAGCTTTCTTT
. TRBJ1-1 . TRBV10-3 CAISDLRIRLNTEAFF TGTGCCATCAGTGACCTACGTATCCGCTTGAACACTGAAGCTTTCTTT
. TRBJ1-2 . TRBV7-2 CASSPGSDYGYTF TGTGCCAGCAGTCCCGGATCAGACTATGGCTACACCTTC
TRBD1 TRBJ1-6 . TRBV10-2 CASPGGSSYNSPLHF TGCGCCAGTCCAGGGGGGAGCTCCTATAATTCACCCCTCCACTTT
. TRBJ1-1 . TRBV18 CASSSAGRNTEAFF TGTGCCAGCTCATCGGCAGGACGGAACACTGAAGCTTTCTTT
TRBD2 TRBJ2-7 . TRBV7-2 CASSFGTSGSSYEQYF TGTGCCAGCAGCTTCGGGACTAGCGGCAGCTCCTACGAGCAGTACTTC
. TRBJ1-5 . TRBV28 CASSLEFIVFQPQHF TGTGCCAGCAGTTTAGAGTTTATAGTTTTTCAGCCCCAGCATTTT
. TRBJ1-6 . TRBV12-3/TRBV12-4 CASSSQYSPLHF TGTGCCAGCAGTTCCCAATATTCACCCCTCCACTTT
. TRBJ2-7 . TRBV2 CASSPQAGYFYEQYF TGTGCCAGCAGCCCCCAGGCCGGCTACTTCTACGAGCAGTACTTC
. TRBJ2-2 once TRBV7-3 CASSPRSTGELFF TGTGCCAGCAGCCCCAGGAGTACCGGGGAGCTGTTTTTT
. TRBJ2-1 . TRBV13 CAGSLSGGKISYNEQFF TGTGCCGGCAGCTTGTCAGGAGGTAAAATATCCTACAATGAGCAGTTCTTC
. TRBJ1-5 . TRBV19 CASMKQGNSGQPQHF TGTGCCAGTATGAAACAGGGTAACAGCGGTCAGCCCCAGCATTTT
TRBD1 TRBJ1-4 . TRBV25-1 CASSEPGTGKQKLFF TGTGCCAGCAGTGAGCCAGGGACAGGGAAGCAAAAACTGTTTTTT
. TRBJ2-7 . TRBV6-2/TRBV6-3 CASSFSLTREQYF TGTGCCAGCAGCTTCTCCCTTACGAGGGAGCAGTACTTC
. TRBJ1-2 . TRBV28 CASSLRGNYGYTF TGTGCCAGCAGTCTCCGGGGTAACTATGGCTACACCTTC
TRBD1 TRBJ1-2 few TRBV28 CASSLAGTGVKWNGYTF TGTGCCAGCAGTTTAGCCGGGACAGGGGTGAAGTGGAATGGCTACACCTTC
. TRBJ2-2 . TRBV24-1 CATSDRNTGELFF TGTGCCACCAGTGATCGTAACACCGGGGAGCTGTTTTTT
. TRBJ2-7 . TRBV21-1 CASSKEYEYPTLSSTYEQYF TGTGCCAGCAGCAAAGAGTATGAGTACCCCACCCTCTCCAGCACCTACGAGCAGTACTTC
. TRBJ1-1 . TRBV19 CASSLYRVNTEAFF TGTGCCAGTAGTTTATACAGAGTGAACACTGAAGCTTTCTTT
. TRBJ1-6 . TRBV7-8 CASSLRSKALHF TGTGCCAGCAGCTTACGGTCAAAGGCCCTCCACTTT
. TRBJ1-5 few TRBV15 CATSRGWEGGVNQPQHF TGTGCCACCAGCAGAGGTTGGGAGGGGGGAGTGAATCAGCCCCAGCATTTT
. TRBJ2-2 . TRBV4-2 CASSQDRGRQPTGELFF TGTGCCAGCAGCCAAGATAGAGGGCGACAGCCCACCGGGGAGCTGTTTTTT
. TRBJ2-3 few TRBV2 CASSIVGDTQYF TGTGCCAGCAGTATAGTCGGGGATACGCAGTATTTT
TRBD1 TRBJ1-2 . TRBV19 CASRKGASTNYGYTF TGTGCCAGTCGTAAGGGGGCCAGCACTAACTATGGCTACACCTTC